This T cell receptor beta chain is from a study of blood T cell repertoires in COVID-19. Study background: The study drew acute and convalescent COVID-19 samples from the United States, Italy and Spain. PBMCs, B-cell-depleted T cells, or T cells were the source of the cDNA or gDNA that made up the material.

Looked up from germline, CDR1 is LGHNA and CDR2 is YSLEER. V was trimmed by 0 bases and J by 0 bases, leaving 9 bases between them. The length of the CDR3 is 16 residues. Seattle patients were enrolled while actively infected and followed longitudinally. Produced via immunoSEQ multiplex PCR; TCRdb's table is partial and in-frame only. The sample has 85,000 to 130,000 clones, about 82% seen once; the top ten hold 6.2%. The source is a man at least 80 years old with COVID-19, enrolled during active disease. The sequenced sample was peripheral blood. The chain employs TRBV4-3 and TRBJ2-1, with unresolved D. CDR3 sequence: CASSQDKESSYNEQFF. CDR3 in DNA: TGCGCCAGCAGCCAAGATAAGGAGAGCTCCTACAATGAGCAGTTCTTC.